Presented here are 30 T cell receptor beta chains from one specimen sequenced in a study of T-cell memory formation after mild COVID-19. Each CDR3 protein gets one entry after TCRdb re-called the 5' RACE reads with MiXCR. The profile shows under 350,000 distinct CDR3 sequences, around 15% of them singletons. The specimen was PBMCs or a T cell subset sorted from them (not recorded which). The receptors shown here come from a man between 18 and 29 years old who had mild COVID-19 (a few samples of this study predate the infection). Cell type and time point are not known.

The chain recombines TRBV29-1 with TRBJ1-5, with D possibly being TRBD1 (5 bases). CDR3 length equals 13 residues. CDR1 is SQVTM, CDR2 ANQGSEA, per germline. V was clipped by 4 bases and J by 6 bases, with 13 bases between them. In DNA, the CDR3 is TGCAGCGTTGGTGGGATTGGGGGTCAGCCCCAGCATTTT. Encoded protein: CSVGGIGGQPQHF.

CDR3 sequence reads: CSAYRGGNTEAFF. CDR3 DNA: TGCAGTGCTTACAGGGGGGGGAACACTGAAGCTTTCTTT. The V gene is TRBV20-1, the J gene TRBJ1-1; 8 bases are a match to TRBD1. The V gene's germline CDR1 is DFQATT and CDR2 SNEGSKA (reference sequence). V lost 5 bases to trimming and J lost 1 base; unmatched junction nucleotides: 3. The CDR3 sequence is 13 residues long.

In this sample, this clonotype turned up a few times. The rearrangement links TRBV7-9 to TRBJ2-1; no clear D gene. Germline V lookup: CDR1 SEHNR, CDR2 FQNEAQ (reference sequence). V was pared by 8 bases and J by 10 bases, with 15 bases between. The CDR3 length is 12 residues. Here the CDR3 reads CASGSSGAEQFF. CDR3 nucleotides: TGTGCCAGCGGAAGCTCCGGTGCGGAGCAGTTCTTC.

This clonotype has more than one count but fewer than ten. The J gene is TRBJ2-5, the V gene TRBV5-6; 13 nucleotides agree with TRBD2. The V segment lost 3 bases and the J segment 1 base; nucleotides outside the gene matches: 9. Germline loops: CDR1 SGHDT, CDR2 YYEEEE. This CDR3 spans 18 amino acids. The CDR3 loop reads CASSSLAGGATVQETQYF. In nucleotides, the CDR3 is TGTGCCAGCAGCTCACTAGCGGGGGGGGCAACGGTCCAAGAGACCCAGTACTTC.

The chain recombines TRBV5-1 with TRBJ2-2; D not resolved. V dropped 3 bases and J dropped 6 bases, with 15 bases sitting between them. This CDR3 is 15 amino acids long. Germline V CDR1 and CDR2: SGHRS, YFSETQ. CDR3 protein: CASSSGRIRPGELFF. The CDR3, as DNA: TGCGCCAGCAGCTCCGGACGCATCCGACCCGGGGAGCTGTTTTTT.

This clonotype was recorded at least ten times. One end of the junction fails to match germline, which may point to a read error. J is TRBJ2-2 and V is TRBV5-1, with D possibly being TRBD1 (5 bases). The CDR3 has 13 residues. Germline V CDR1 and CDR2: SGHRS, YFSETQ. The CDR3 DNA is TGTGCCAGCAGCTTAGAAGGGGCCGGGGAGCTGTTTTTT. Its protein product is CASSLEGAGELFF.

This clonotype showed up just a few times. The V gene is TRBV5-5, the J gene TRBJ2-1; D may be TRBD2 (6 bases). Per the germline V gene, CDR1 is SGHKS and CDR2 is YYEKEE (reference sequence). Trimming removed 0 bases from V and 0 bases from J, with 10 bases in between. The CDR3 has 16 residues. The CDR3 nucleotides are TGTGCCAGCAGCTTGGCCGGGCGGGGCTCCTACAATGAGCAGTTCTTC. Protein: CASSLAGRGSYNEQFF.

The rearrangement joins TRBV6-5 to TRBJ1-5; a possible D gene is TRBD1 (5 bases). The CDR3 contains 13 residues. The V gene's germline CDR1 is MNHEY and CDR2 SVGAGI. V lost 6 bases and J lost 7, with 13 bases in between. The CDR3 nucleotides read TGTGCCAGCAGCCAGGGAGGGTGGCAGCCCCAGCATTTT. Translation: CASSQGGWQPQHF.

The chain employs TRBV6-6 and TRBJ1-1; 8 nucleotides line up with TRBD1. Germline V gene lookup returns CDR1 MNHNY and CDR2 SVGAGI (reference sequence). V lost 4 bases to trimming and J lost 4 bases; unmatched junction nucleotides: 8. This CDR3 spans 15 amino acids. The CDR3 DNA follows: TGTGCCAGCAGTTCGGGTGGACAGGGCGGCACTGAAGCTTTCTTT. Translating gives CASSSGGQGGTEAFF.

This clonotype was detected a few times. The chain carries TRBV20-1 and TRBJ2-7; weak D call: TRBD2 (5 bases). The CDR3 runs to 14 residues. V lost 6 bases and J lost 6, with 21 bases in between. Germline-derived CDR1 and CDR2 are DFQATT and SNEGSKA (reference sequence). The CDR3 coding sequence is TGCAGTGCCTCCATAGGGCCGGGGTCGTCCGAGCAGTACTTC. The encoded protein is CSASIGPGSSEQYF.

The V call is TRBV5-1, the J call TRBJ2-3; no reliable D call. V was shortened by 5 bases and J by 1 base, with 11 bases between the two germline ends. Germline loops: CDR1 SGHRS, CDR2 YFSETQ. The CDR3 sequence is 14 residues long. The CDR3 here is CASRRGSGTDTQYF. The CDR3 nucleotides are TGCGCCAGCAGGAGAGGCAGCGGCACAGATACGCAGTATTTT.

This clonotype was seen more than once but under ten times. The conserved phenylalanine or tryptophan normally closing the CDR3 is absent here, so this likely arose from a read error. The DNA is left out, because the CDR3 cannot be placed on it with certainty; the CDR3 is given as TCRdb lists it. The J gene is TRBJ2-7, the V gene TRBV12-3 or TRBV12-4; whether TRBD1, the table's D call, matches the DNA was not checked. The CDR3 has 12 residues if both end residues are counted. The CDR3 loop reads CASSFWTPYEQH.

The rearrangement links TRBV7-2 to TRBJ1-5; D ambiguous. Trimming took 0 bases from V and 0 from J, leaving 9 bases between them. CDR1 and CDR2 from the germline V gene are SGHTA and FQGNSA. The CDR3 has 16 residues. The CDR3 DNA reads TGTGCCAGCAGCTTAGCCCCCCTGGATAGCAATCAGCCCCAGCATTTT. This encodes CASSLAPLDSNQPQHF.

This chain joins TRBV7-9 and TRBJ1-2; 8 bases map to TRBD1. Germline CDR1 and CDR2: SEHNR and FQNEAQ (reference sequence). The trim removed 4 bases at V and 8 bases at J, leaving 3 bases unmatched. The CDR3 loop spans 12 amino acids. The CDR3 here is CASSSGGAGYTF. The CDR3, as DNA: TGTGCCAGCAGCTCAGGGGGCGCGGGCTACACCTTC.

This clonotype was found a few times. V gene TRBV2 combines with J gene TRBJ1-1; D is unresolved. Germline assignment: CDR1 SNHLY and CDR2 FYNNEI. The CDR3 runs to 13 residues. V shed 3 bases and J shed 2 bases, with 7 bases lying between them. CDR3 in DNA: TGTGCCAGCAGTGAGGAGGCCAACACTGAAGCTTTCTTT. Its protein product is CASSEEANTEAFF.

This clonotype was detected ten times or more. The rearrangement joins TRBV4-2 to TRBJ2-1, with 10 bases that match TRBD2. With 4 bases clipped from V and 9 bases from J, the junction kept 18 bases outside the gene matches. The CDR3 contains 18 residues. Germline CDR1 is LGHNA and CDR2 is YNFKEQ. CDR3 sequence: CASSLDRASGGRWGEQFF. The DNA of the CDR3 is TGTGCCAGCAGCCTAGACCGGGCTAGCGGGGGAAGGTGGGGTGAGCAGTTCTTC.

The chain couples TRBV11-2 to TRBJ2-2, with TRBD1 matching 8 bases. Germline lookup yields CDR1 SGHAT and CDR2 FQNNGV. V lost 2 bases and J lost 10; bases outside the gene matches: 12. This CDR3 is 16 amino acids long. The CDR3 nucleotides are TGTGCCAGCAGCTTATTCGCCGGGACAGGTGTTGCGGAGCTGTTTTTT. The encoded protein is CASSLFAGTGVAELFF.

This clonotype appeared many times. The rearrangement uses TRBV7-2 and TRBJ2-5; D gene ambiguous. Germline assignment: CDR1 SGHTA and CDR2 FQGNSA. Between the trimmed V and J ends, which lost 8 bases and 5 bases, there was a span of 18 bases. This CDR3 is built from 14 residues. The CDR3 DNA is TGTGCCAGCTCCCCGGCTCGGTCTTCCGAGACCCAGTACTTC. Translated, it gives CASSPARSSETQYF.

This clonotype was seen a handful of times. The chain uses TRBV6-5 and TRBJ2-7, with 9 positions matching TRBD1. V dropped 6 bases and J dropped 7; count of bases not matched to a gene: 7. The CDR3 runs 13 residues. CDR1 is MNHEY, CDR2 SVGAGI, per germline. CDR3 amino acids: CASRKDRGGEQYV. The CDR3, as DNA: TGTGCCAGCAGAAAGGACAGGGGCGGAGAGCAGTACGTC.

The chain has TRBV15 and TRBJ2-1; D may be TRBD2 (7 bases). The CDR3 contains 16 residues. V lost 4 bases to trimming and J lost 6 bases, with 19 bases between them. The V gene's germline CDR1 is LNHNV and CDR2 YYDKDF (reference sequence). CDR3 residues: CATSTLGGALGNEQFF. In DNA, the CDR3 is TGTGCCACCAGCACTCTAGGGGGGGCGCTAGGCAATGAGCAGTTCTTC. The whole variable domain, remainder taken from reference TRBV15 and TRBJ2-1, is DAMVIQNPRYQVTQFGKPVTLSCSQTLNHNVMYWYQQKSSQAPKLLFHYYDKDFNNEADTPDNFQSRRPNTSFCFLDIRSPGLGDTAMYLCATSTLGGALGNEQFFGPGTRLTVL.

This chain links TRBV20-1 with TRBJ2-7, with D tentatively TRBD2 (5 bases). This CDR3 has 15 amino acids. The germline gives CDR1 DFQATT, CDR2 SNEGSKA (reference sequence). The germline V and J ends were trimmed by 1 base and 2 bases, with 15 bases remaining between them. DNA for the CDR3: TGCAGTGCTAGAGTATTGACGGGGATGACCTACGAGCAGTACTTC. Protein product: CSARVLTGMTYEQYF.

The V call is TRBV5-1, the J call TRBJ1-1, with TRBD1 as a possible D gene (5 bases). The CDR3 is made up of 11 amino acids. Trimming removed 6 bases from V and 6 bases from J, with 9 bases in between. Per germline, CDR1 SGHRS and CDR2 YFSETQ. In DNA form, the CDR3 reads TGCGCCAGCATGGTGGGGGCTGAAGCTTTCTTT. Protein sequence: CASMVGAEAFF.

This clonotype showed up many times. V is TRBV15 and J is TRBJ2-1; 9 positions match TRBD2. The CDR3 covers 14 residues. After removal of 1 base from V and 9 bases from J, the junction contained 4 bases not matched to a gene. In germline, CDR1 is LNHNV, CDR2 YYDKDF (reference sequence). The CDR3 nucleotides are TGTGCCACCAGCAGAGGGACTAGCGCCAGTGAGCAGTTCTTC. Translating gives CATSRGTSASEQFF.

This clonotype has a handful of counts. The chain links TRBV18 to TRBJ1-3, with a weak D call TRBD1 (5 bases). Germline V gene data show CDR1 as KGHSH and CDR2 as LQKENI. The length of the CDR3 is 16 residues. Trimming left V 2 bases short and J 0 bases short, with 11 bases between. The CDR3 loop is CASSPFDSGSGNTIYF. CDR3 sequence (DNA): TGTGCCAGCTCACCATTTGACAGTGGCTCTGGAAACACCATATATTTT.

The V gene is TRBV9, the J gene TRBJ2-1; D is unresolved. The CDR3 sequence is 12 residues long. Germline CDR1 reads SGDLS; CDR2 reads YYNGEE. The V end was cut by 4 bases, the J end by 4 bases, with 6 bases between. Here the CDR3 DNA reads TGTGCCAGCAGCATTCGATACAATGAGCAGTTCTTC. It codes for CASSIRYNEQFF.

This clonotype has at least ten counts. The chain employs TRBV7-2 and TRBJ2-5; tentative D call: TRBD2 (5 bases). This CDR3 region has 14 residues. The V and J ends lost 3 bases and 2 bases respectively, with 10 bases between them. CDR1 and CDR2 (germline): SGHTA, FQGNSA. The CDR3 DNA is TGTGCCAGCAGCTTGTGGCGGGTACAAGAGACCCAGTACTTC. As protein: CASSLWRVQETQYF.

This clonotype was recorded a few times. The chain employs TRBV9 and TRBJ2-3; TRBD2 matches 7 bases. After removal of 4 bases from V and 0 bases from J, the junction contained 5 bases not matched to a gene. CDR1 is SGDLS, CDR2 YYNGEE, per germline. This CDR3 has 15 amino acids. CDR3: CASSTGTKSTDTQYF. In DNA, the CDR3 is TGTGCCAGCAGCACCGGGACTAAGAGCACAGATACGCAGTATTTT.

With regard to this clonotype: This clone may be a read error of a much larger clone one base away. The gene calls are TRBV12-3 or TRBV12-4 and TRBJ2-5; no reliable D call. The CDR3 extends over 14 amino acids. In nucleotides, the CDR3 is TGTGCCAGCAGCCCGAGTAGGGCATCAGAGAGCCAGTACTTC. Residues: CASSPSRASESQYF.

This rearrangement joins TRBV6-2 or TRBV6-3 to TRBJ2-5; 9 bases agree with TRBD2. Germline V lookup: CDR1 MNHEY, CDR2 SVGEGT. V gave up 6 bases and J gave up 0 bases; unmatched junction bases: 8. The CDR3 loop spans 16 amino acids. CDR3 sequence: CASRKGLAEYQETQYF. CDR3 sequence (DNA): TGTGCCAGCAGAAAGGGACTAGCCGAGTACCAAGAGACCCAGTACTTC.

This clonotype was observed a few times. V and J are TRBV6-6 and TRBJ2-5, with D perhaps assigned TRBD1 or TRBD2 (5 bases each). Trimming shortened V by 0 bases and J by 6 bases, and 8 bases separated the two germline ends. Germline CDR1 and CDR2: MNHNY and SVGAGI (reference sequence). This CDR3 comprises 13 residues. Here the CDR3 reads CASSYSGGQTQYF. CDR3 DNA: TGTGCCAGCAGTTACTCTGGGGGACAGACCCAGTACTTC.